Sequencing of this T cell receptor (beta chain) was carried out in a study of cytomegalovirus exposure and HLA in healthy donors (dated by TCRdb to between 2016 and 2019). Regarding the study in general: In an earlier analysis of approximately 640 of the donors, approximately 260 Gb of sequence data and 95 million to 130 million unique TCR beta sequences from 180 million or so T cells were reported. Donor age, sex, ethnicity and CMV serostatus were compiled alongside the repertoire data. Using immunosequencing, the study profiled T cell repertoires from 640 or so subjects and related those repertoires to cytomegalovirus serostatus. All discovery cohort repertoires had been generated on a single sequencing platform. The number of donors typed differed by locus, with about 629-630 for A, B, C, DRB1 and DQB1, roughly 520 for DQA1, over 600 for DPA1, and about 450 for DPB1. In addition to the first cohort of 666 subjects, a separate validation cohort of around 110 different subjects was used. Across 300 to 400 genotyped donors of the cohort, an average of about 250,000 unique TCR beta nucleotide sequences per donor were sequenced, and roughly 18% of those sequences were non-productive. Of the 350 to 450 genotyped donors, around 81% fell in the genetic ancestry cluster associated with self-reported Caucasian donors. In a later genetic analysis, genome-wide SNP genotypes for about 55% of the roughly 700 donors were used, and that subset was treated as a discovery cohort. The study aimed to test whether cataloging public T cell receptors could reveal signatures of past pathogen exposure. The study combined high-throughput TCR immunosequencing, statistical association of individual TCRs with disease status, and machine learning to predict cytomegalovirus infection status. To study patterns of TCR occurrence, a later analysis re-analyzed previously published TCR beta repertoires from hundreds of donors and added high-resolution HLA genotyping. Several DR-DQ haplotypes were treated as single units for association and clustering because of strong linkage in the cohort. Rather than using new phenotypic data, the later analysis identified candidate immune exposures from TCR beta sequences and from how often those sequences occurred across donors. HLA typing covered class I and class II loci at four-digit resolution. In an earlier analysis of roughly 600 of the donors, high-throughput TCR beta sequencing was used to judge whether each TCR beta V gene segment behaved as functional or pseudogenic. Roughly 300 gigabases of sequencing data and around 85 million unique TCR sequences made up an early release that covered over 550 HLA-typed donors.

In total, roughly 710 healthy bone marrow donors made up the cohort. All cohort members were sampled while nominally healthy, although unrecorded immune exposures were likely present. The donor tested CMV seronegative and was one of the 352 seronegative cohort members. Each donor provided a peripheral blood sample, and peripheral blood mononuclear cells were used for TCR beta sequencing. The Qiagen DNeasy Blood Extraction Kit was used to extract genomic DNA from the blood cell samples. The germline V gene yields MNHNS for CDR1 and SASEGT for CDR2. Reading from cysteine to phenylalanine, the CDR3 counts 15 amino acids. The sequence is cut down to CDR3 DNA, 45 bases in frame from base 1. V ends up 5 bases short and J 8 bases short, with an unmatched junction base count of 12. Preparation of the library involved the immunoSEQ multiplex PCR assay. A mixture of 60 forward primers for TCR Vbeta segments and 13 reverse primers for TCR Jbeta segments was used in the multiplex PCR. The CDR3 region of rearranged TCR beta genes was amplified from genomic DNA with a multiplex PCR assay. On the Illumina HiSeq System, the amplified TCR beta libraries were sequenced as 87-base-pair reads. As for how the authors treated the data: In a later analysis, around 80 million unique TCR beta chains were counted across the 666 repertoires, and roughly 9.9 million of these chains were shared by at least two donors. Raw reads were error-corrected and collapsed into unique sequences with a nearest-neighbor algorithm that merged closely related sequences to remove PCR and sequencing errors. Alignment of CDR3 sequences to IMGT reference sequences was used to assign V, D and J gene segments. For a sequence to be retained, a match of at least six nucleotides to both a V gene segment and a J gene segment was required. Rearrangements were called productive when the CDR3 lacked stop codons and stayed in frame with V and J; all others were non-productive. CDR3 was defined according to IMGT convention as the region running from the second conserved V-encoded cysteine to the conserved J-encoded phenylalanine. In an earlier analysis of more than 550 of the donors, sequences lacking an unambiguous match to a single V gene segment were excluded. An earlier analysis of some 610 of the donors called V segments functional above 56.7% productive rearrangements and segregating when the between-donor standard deviation exceeded 5%. A statistical classification framework was developed to diagnose cytomegalovirus status using the catalog of TCR beta chain sequences. A later analysis assigned V and J genes by comparing TCR nucleotide sequences with IMGT/GENE-DB human TR gene sequences. In a later analysis, CDR3 sequences and most-parsimonious VDJ recombination scenarios were assigned using the TCRdist pipeline. In a later analysis, each TCR beta chain was defined by its CDR3 amino acid sequence together with its V-gene family, and reads lacking a unique V-gene family were excluded. As a way to deal with suspected cross-contamination and a sequencing artifact, a later analysis dropped 450 to 600 nucleotide sequences that were highly shared and had low generation probability. In a later analysis, a clonal expansion index for each public chain was calculated from normalized within-repertoire ranks of inferred template counts. In a later analysis, generation probabilities were computed with a VDJ recombination model fitted to out-of-frame rearrangements, and the resulting probabilities were checked against IGoR. In a later analysis, hypergeometric tests were used to score TCR-TCR, TCR-HLA and TCR-CMV co-occurrence, with a repertoire-size bias correction applied to TCR pairs. To estimate false discovery rates, a later analysis permuted the HLA or CMV assignments 20 times. In a later analysis, co-occurring TCRs were grouped with DBSCAN, and TCRdist sequence similarity was added when clustering was performed within HLA-allele-positive subsets. Repertoires with fewer than 30,000 or more than 120,000 public chains were left out of co-occurrence clustering, as were roughly five repertoires with anomalous nucleotide sharing. TCRdb's version of the immuneACCESS table is confined to in-frame rearrangements and falls short of the full clone set. An unresolved V gene accounts for under half of the shortfall where checked; the remainder is of unknown origin. V and J calls and clone size are those listed in that table; D and trimming were worked out from the DNA. The sample includes 90,000 or so clones, with 60% to 80% observed a single time. Clones ranked in the top ten supply roughly 2% of the sample.

With regard to this clone: Its cognate antigen has yet to be identified. One base away there is no much larger clone; base qualities are not given.

Summary of the overall study and its limitations: According to a later genetic analysis, donors in an Asian-associated ancestry cluster had fewer N-insertions in productive TCRs than the approximately 710-donor mean. The cohort was sequenced for TCR beta chains only, and without alpha or paired-chain data the features that could be detected were limited. In a later analysis, the rate of TCR association differed among HLA loci, with DRB1 alleles having the most associated TCRs and HLA-C alleles having the fewest. The authors suggested that the approach could potentially be extended to other disease states and immunological phenotypes. The sequencing pipeline was judged likely to have produced a cluster of highly shared sequence variants as a technical artifact. Because some donors lacked HLA typing at each locus, the association tests relied only on the typed subset. The classifier was reported to diagnose cytomegalovirus status with high specificity and sensitivity in both the original cohort and the validation cohort. In a later genetic analysis, a missense DCLRE1C variant was associated with V-gene and J-gene trimming of TCR beta chains, and the association was replicated in an independent cohort. Linkage disequilibrium might explain the correlated functional status among segregating V segments, but an unknown experimental factor could not be ruled out. A total of 150 to 200 TCR beta chains were listed by the study as associated with cytomegalovirus. In a later analysis, HLA-associated TCR beta chains showed more clonal expansion and lower generation probabilities than non-associated chains that were equally common. Presence/absence analyses assumed roughly uniform sequencing depth across donors, an assumption that may not hold. In vitro tests confirmed that three of the cytomegalovirus-associated TCR beta chains recognize cytomegalovirus antigens. When HLA alleles, especially DR and DQ, strongly co-occurred, attributing TCR associations to individual alleles was difficult. Most TCR sequences were observed very rarely across donors, whereas some public TCRs were present in many individuals. In a later analysis, most CMV-associated TCR beta chains were found to appear HLA-restricted, with HLA associations seemingly driven largely by CMV exposure. The earlier analysis of approximately 560 of the donors excluded some 15 rarely observed V segments, including chromosome 9 orphons, because counts were too low. Because the 87-base-pair reads could not distinguish some IMGT-functional V segments, including TRBV6-2 and TRBV6-3, those segments were excluded. For the cohort, immune exposure information was limited to CMV serostatus. In a later analysis, several top co-occurrence clusters were reported to appear linked to parvovirus B19, influenza, CMV and Epstein-Barr virus. Specific HLA alleles were associated with over 15,000 TCR beta sequences at a false discovery rate of 0.05 in a later analysis. In an earlier analysis of 587 of the donors, most TCR beta V segments appeared in productive rearrangements about 90% or about 30% of the time, broadly matching IMGT annotations. A further reported finding was that TCR beta sequences accurately predicted the HLA-A and HLA-B alleles for most subjects in the first cohort.

The sequencing input was PBMCs. The rearranged chain carries TRBV6-1 and TRBJ1-3, with TRBD1 matching 7 junction bases. This TCR was sampled from a boy aged 5-17 years in good health and CMV-seronegative. The DNA sequence is as follows: TGTGCCAGCAGTACGCAACAGGGGCGGGCGGACACCATATATTTT. The encoded protein is CASSTQQGRADTIYF.